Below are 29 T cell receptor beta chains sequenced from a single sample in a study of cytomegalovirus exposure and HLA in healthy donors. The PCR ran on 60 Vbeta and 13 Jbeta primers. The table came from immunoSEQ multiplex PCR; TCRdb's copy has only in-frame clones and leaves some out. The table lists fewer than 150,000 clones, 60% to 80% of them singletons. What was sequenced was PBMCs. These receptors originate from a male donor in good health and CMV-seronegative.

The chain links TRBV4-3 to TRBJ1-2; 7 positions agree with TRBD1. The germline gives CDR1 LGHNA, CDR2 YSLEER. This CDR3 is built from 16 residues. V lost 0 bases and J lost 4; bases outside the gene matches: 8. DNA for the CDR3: TGCGCCAGCAGCCAAGATGCGTCAGGGGGTTTCTATGGCTACACCTTC. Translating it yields CASSQDASGGFYGYTF.

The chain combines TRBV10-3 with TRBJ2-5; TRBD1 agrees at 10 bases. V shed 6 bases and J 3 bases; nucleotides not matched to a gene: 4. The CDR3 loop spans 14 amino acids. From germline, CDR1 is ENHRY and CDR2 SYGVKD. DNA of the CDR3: TGTGCCATCAGCCCCGGGACAGGGGAAGAGACCCAGTACTTC. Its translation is CAISPGTGEETQYF.

The chain's CDR3 is CASSFHHPGTGTYEQYF. The CDR3 DNA reads as TGTGCCAGCAGCTTCCACCACCCCGGGACAGGGACCTACGAGCAGTACTTC. This chain links TRBV11-2 with TRBJ2-7; TRBD1 matches 9 bases. This CDR3 region has 17 residues. The J segment lost 2 bases and the V segment lost 3 bases, leaving 11 bases of the junction unmatched. Germline CDR1 SGHAT, CDR2 FQNNGV.

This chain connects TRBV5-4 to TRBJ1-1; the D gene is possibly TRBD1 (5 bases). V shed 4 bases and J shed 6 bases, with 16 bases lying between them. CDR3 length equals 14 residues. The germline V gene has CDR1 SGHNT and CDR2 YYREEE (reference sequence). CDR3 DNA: TGTGCCAGCAGCCCGGGCGGGGGTAGGTCTGAAGCTTTCTTT. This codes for CASSPGGGRSEAFF.

Here the CDR3 DNA reads TGTGCCAGCAGCCCCGGACAGGGGGCGGTCGGGGAGCTGTTTTTT. As protein: CASSPGQGAVGELFF. The gene calls are TRBV7-9 and TRBJ2-2, with 11 positions matching TRBD1. The CDR3 has 15 residues. Trimming at V came to 5 bases and at J to 7 bases, leaving 6 bases not matched to a gene. The germline V gene has CDR1 SEHNR and CDR2 FQNEAQ (reference sequence). Looking up the rest from reference TRBV7-9 and TRBJ2-2 gives the full variable domain: DTGVSQNPRHKITKRGQNVTFRCDPISEHNRLYWYRQTLGQGPEFLTYFQNEAQLEKSRLLSDRFSAERPKGSFSTLEIQRTEQGDSAMYLCASSPGQGAVGELFFGEGSRLTVL.

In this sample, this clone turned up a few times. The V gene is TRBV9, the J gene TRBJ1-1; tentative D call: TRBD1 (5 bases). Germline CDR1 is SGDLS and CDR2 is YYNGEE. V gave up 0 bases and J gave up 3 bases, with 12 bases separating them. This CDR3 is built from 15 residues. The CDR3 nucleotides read TGTGCCAGCAGCGTAGGCGGGGCCGTGGACACTGAAGCTTTCTTT. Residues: CASSVGGAVDTEAFF.

This chain's CDR3 is CASSLIGGTDTQYF. The CDR3, as DNA: TGTGCCAGCAGCTTAATTGGAGGCACAGATACGCAGTATTTT. The V call is TRBV7-3, the J call TRBJ2-3; D is uncertain. V was clipped by 1 base and J by 1 base, with 6 bases between them. The CDR3 contains 14 residues. Per the germline V gene, CDR1 is SGHTA and CDR2 is FQGTGA.

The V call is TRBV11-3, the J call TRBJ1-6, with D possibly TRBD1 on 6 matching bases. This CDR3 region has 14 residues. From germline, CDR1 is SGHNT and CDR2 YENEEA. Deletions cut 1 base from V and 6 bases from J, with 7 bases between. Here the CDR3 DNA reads TGTGCCAGCAGCTTAGGGGGGCCTAATTCACCCCTCCACTTT. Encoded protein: CASSLGGPNSPLHF.

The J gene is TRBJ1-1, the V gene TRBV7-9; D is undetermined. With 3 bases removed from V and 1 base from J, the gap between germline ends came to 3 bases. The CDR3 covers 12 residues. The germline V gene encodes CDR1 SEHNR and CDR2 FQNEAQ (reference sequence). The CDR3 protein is CASSFGNTEAFF. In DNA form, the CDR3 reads TGTGCCAGCAGCTTCGGGAACACTGAAGCTTTCTTT.

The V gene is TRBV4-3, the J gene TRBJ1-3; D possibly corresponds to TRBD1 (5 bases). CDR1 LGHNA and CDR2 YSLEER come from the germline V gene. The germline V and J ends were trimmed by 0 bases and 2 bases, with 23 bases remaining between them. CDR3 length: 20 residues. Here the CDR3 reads CASSQEYSVGGVGAGNTIYF. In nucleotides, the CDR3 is TGCGCCAGCAGCCAAGAATATTCAGTGGGGGGGGTTGGGGCTGGAAACACCATATATTTT.

In DNA form, the CDR3 reads TGCAGTGCTGTTGTCTACACTGAAGCTTTCTTT. Protein: CSAVVYTEAFF. This chain uses TRBV20-1 with TRBJ1-1; D gene unclear. The CDR3 is made up of 11 amino acids. CDR1 DFQATT and CDR2 SNEGSKA come from the germline V gene (reference sequence). The V end was cut by 5 bases, the J end by 3 bases, with 7 bases between.

In DNA form, the CDR3 reads TGTGCCAGCAGTTTACGGGGAGAGGCTGGGGCCAACGTCCTGACTTTC. It codes for CASSLRGEAGANVLTF. The chain uses TRBV28 and TRBJ2-6, with D possibly matching TRBD2 (5 bases). Trimming removed 2 bases at V and 2 bases at J, with 10 bases between. Looked up from germline, CDR1 is MDHEN and CDR2 is SYDVKM. This CDR3 is built from 16 residues.

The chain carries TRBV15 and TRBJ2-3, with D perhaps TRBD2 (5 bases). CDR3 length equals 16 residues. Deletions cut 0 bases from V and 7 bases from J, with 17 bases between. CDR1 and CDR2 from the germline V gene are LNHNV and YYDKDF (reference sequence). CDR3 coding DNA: TGTGCCACCAGCAGAGATGCGGGTATCTCCTTTAATACGCAGTATTTT. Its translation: CATSRDAGISFNTQYF.

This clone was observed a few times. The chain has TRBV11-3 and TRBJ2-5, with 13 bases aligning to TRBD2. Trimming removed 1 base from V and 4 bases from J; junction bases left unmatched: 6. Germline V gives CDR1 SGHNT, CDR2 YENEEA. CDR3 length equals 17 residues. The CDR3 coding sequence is TGTGCCAGCAGCTTAGGGCCGACTAGCGGGGGGACAGAGACCCAGTACTTC. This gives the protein CASSLGPTSGGTETQYF.

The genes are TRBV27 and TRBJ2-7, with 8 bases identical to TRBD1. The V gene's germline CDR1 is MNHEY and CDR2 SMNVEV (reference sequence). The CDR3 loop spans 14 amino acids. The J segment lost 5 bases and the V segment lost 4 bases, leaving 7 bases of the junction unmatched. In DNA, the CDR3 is TGTGCCAGCAGTTCTCGGACAGGGCACCACGAGCAGTACTTC. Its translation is CASSSRTGHHEQYF.

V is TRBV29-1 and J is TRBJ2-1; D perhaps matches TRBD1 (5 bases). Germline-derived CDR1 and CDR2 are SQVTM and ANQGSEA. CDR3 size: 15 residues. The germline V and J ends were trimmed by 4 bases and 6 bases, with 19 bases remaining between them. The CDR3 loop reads CSVVGGHLPGNEQFF. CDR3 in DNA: TGCAGCGTTGTAGGTGGACACCTCCCCGGCAATGAGCAGTTCTTC.

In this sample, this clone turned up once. The DNA of the CDR3 is TGTGCCAGCAGTCTGGGTACGAGGGGGCAACTGTTTTTT. Encoded protein: CASSLGTRGQLFF. The V and J genes are TRBV27 and TRBJ1-4, with 7 bases that match TRBD1. Unmatched junction bases numbered 9, after V lost 5 bases and J lost 12 bases. The V gene's germline CDR1 is MNHEY and CDR2 SMNVEV (reference sequence). This CDR3 contains 13 residues.

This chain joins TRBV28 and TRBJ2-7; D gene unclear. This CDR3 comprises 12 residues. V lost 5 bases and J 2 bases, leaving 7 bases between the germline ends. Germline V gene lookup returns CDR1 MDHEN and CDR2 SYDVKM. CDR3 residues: CASSPFPYEQYF. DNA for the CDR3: TGTGCCAGCAGTCCCTTCCCCTACGAGCAGTACTTC.

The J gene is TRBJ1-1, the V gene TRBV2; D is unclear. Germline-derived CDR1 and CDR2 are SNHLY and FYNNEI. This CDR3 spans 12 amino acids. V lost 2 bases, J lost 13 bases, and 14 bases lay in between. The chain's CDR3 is CASSESPREIFF. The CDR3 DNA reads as TGTGCCAGCAGTGAAAGTCCGAGAGAGATTTTCTTT.

The chain's CDR3 is CAPRDYCWEQYF. The DNA of the CDR3 is TGCGCCCCTAGGGACTACTGCTGGGAGCAGTACTTC. This chain joins TRBV10-1 and TRBJ2-7; 7 bases fit TRBD2. Trimming took 11 bases from V and 7 from J; bases not matched to a gene: 11. Germline CDR1 reads WNHNN; CDR2 reads SYGVQD (reference sequence). This CDR3 region has 12 residues.

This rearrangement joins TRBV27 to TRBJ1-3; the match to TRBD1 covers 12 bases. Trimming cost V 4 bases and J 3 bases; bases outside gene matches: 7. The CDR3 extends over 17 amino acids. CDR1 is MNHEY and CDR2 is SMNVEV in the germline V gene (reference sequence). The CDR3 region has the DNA TGTGCCAGCAGTTCTTCCGGGACAGGGGGCGTTGGAAACACCATATATTTT. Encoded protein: CASSSSGTGGVGNTIYF.

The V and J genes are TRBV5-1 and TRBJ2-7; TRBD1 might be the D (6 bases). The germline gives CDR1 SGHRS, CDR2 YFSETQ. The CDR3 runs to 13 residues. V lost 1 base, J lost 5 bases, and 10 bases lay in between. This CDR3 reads CASSLSRGDEQYF. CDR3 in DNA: TGCGCCAGCAGCTTGTCCAGGGGCGACGAGCAGTACTTC.

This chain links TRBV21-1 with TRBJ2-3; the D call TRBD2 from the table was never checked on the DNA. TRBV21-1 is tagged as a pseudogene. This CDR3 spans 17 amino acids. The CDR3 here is CASSKDRWDSTTDTQYF. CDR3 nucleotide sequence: TGTGCCAGCAGCAAAGATAGGTGGGACTCGACCACAGATACGCAGTATTTT.

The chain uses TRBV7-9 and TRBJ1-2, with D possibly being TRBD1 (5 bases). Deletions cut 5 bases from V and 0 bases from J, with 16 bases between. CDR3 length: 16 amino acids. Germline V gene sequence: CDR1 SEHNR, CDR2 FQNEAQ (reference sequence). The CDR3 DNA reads TGTGCCAGCAGCGAACGGGGGATATCTCCTAACTATGGCTACACCTTC. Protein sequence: CASSERGISPNYGYTF.

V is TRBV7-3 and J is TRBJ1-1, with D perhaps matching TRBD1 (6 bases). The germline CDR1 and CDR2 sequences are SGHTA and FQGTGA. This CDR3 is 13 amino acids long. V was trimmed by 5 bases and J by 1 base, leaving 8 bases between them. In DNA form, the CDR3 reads TGTGCCAGCAGCCAGGGGCCGAACACTGAAGCTTTCTTT. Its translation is CASSQGPNTEAFF.

The CDR3 spells CASSPKSDSSYEQYF. For the CDR3, the DNA is TGTGCCAGCTCACCAAAGTCTGACAGCTCCTACGAGCAGTACTTC. The rearrangement uses TRBV18 and TRBJ2-7; tentative D call: TRBD1 (5 bases). The V end was cut by 2 bases, the J end by 0 bases, with 11 bases between. CDR1 KGHSH and CDR2 LQKENI come from the germline V gene. The CDR3 totals 15 residues.

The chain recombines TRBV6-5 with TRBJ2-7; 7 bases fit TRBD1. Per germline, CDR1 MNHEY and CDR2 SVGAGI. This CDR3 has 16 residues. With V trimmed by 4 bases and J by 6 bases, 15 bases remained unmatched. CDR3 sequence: CASSSLNTGELGEQYF. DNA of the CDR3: TGTGCCAGCAGTTCCCTAAACACAGGGGAGTTGGGCGAGCAGTACTTC.

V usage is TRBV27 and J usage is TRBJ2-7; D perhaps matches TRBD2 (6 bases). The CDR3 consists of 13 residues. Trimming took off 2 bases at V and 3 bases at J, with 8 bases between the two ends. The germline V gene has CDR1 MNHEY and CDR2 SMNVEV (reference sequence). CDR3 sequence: CASSLGGNYEQYF. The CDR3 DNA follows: TGTGCCAGCAGTTTAGGAGGGAACTACGAGCAGTACTTC.

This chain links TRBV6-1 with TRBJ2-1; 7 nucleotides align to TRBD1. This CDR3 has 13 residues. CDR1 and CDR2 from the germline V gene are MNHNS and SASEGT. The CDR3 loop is CALGTEIYNEQFF. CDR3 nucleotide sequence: TGTGCTCTTGGGACAGAGATTTACAATGAGCAGTTCTTC.